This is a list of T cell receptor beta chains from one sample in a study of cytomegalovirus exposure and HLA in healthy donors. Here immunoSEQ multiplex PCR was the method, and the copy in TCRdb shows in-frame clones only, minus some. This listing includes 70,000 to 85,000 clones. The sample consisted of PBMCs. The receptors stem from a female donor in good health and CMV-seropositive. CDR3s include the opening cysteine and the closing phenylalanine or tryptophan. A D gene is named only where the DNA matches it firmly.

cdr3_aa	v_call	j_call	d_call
CASSLHRGELFF	TRBV4-1	TRBJ2-2	NA
CASSTRWASGNHEQYF	TRBV4-1	TRBJ2-7	TRBD2
CASTGNNSPLHF	TRBV19	TRBJ1-6	NA
CASSPRIDTAATQYF	TRBV18	TRBJ2-3	NA
CASSEERPGTNEKLFF	TRBV2	TRBJ1-4	NA
CASRDSRVGQYF	TRBV2	TRBJ2-3	NA
CASSDLGLAGHYEQYF	TRBV6-1	TRBJ2-7	TRBD2
CASSLGHRVSTEAFF	TRBV5-1	TRBJ1-1	NA
CASSPPSTYEQYF	TRBV18	TRBJ2-7	NA
CASSSQKRAGTEAFF	TRBV19	TRBJ1-1	NA
CASSSSSQGAGGYTF	TRBV28	TRBJ1-2	TRBD1
CASSLQGGFGTEAFF	TRBV28	TRBJ1-1	TRBD1
CASSLRGRGTVQETQYF	TRBV7-3	TRBJ2-5	TRBD1
CASSWYTSGANVLTF	TRBV27	TRBJ2-6	NA
CASSLGLAAISWQFF	TRBV7-3	TRBJ2-1	TRBD2
CASSPGGGLSGANVLTF	TRBV18	TRBJ2-6	NA
CASSSGLADEQYF	TRBV11-2	TRBJ2-7	TRBD2
CASSPGFNYEQYF	TRBV19	TRBJ2-7	NA
CASSRQNEKLFF	TRBV7-2	TRBJ1-4	NA
CSVEWEAGVSEQFF	TRBV29-1	TRBJ2-1	TRBD2
CASSQRLAGKKETQYF	TRBV5-1	TRBJ2-5	TRBD2
CASSQDPHDRIEQYF	TRBV4-1	TRBJ2-7	NA